These 21 T cell receptor beta chains were all obtained from the same sample, sequenced in a study of beta chain features in type 1 diabetes. The sequenced template was cDNA made from the entire isolated RNA. Method: immunoSEQ multiplex PCR; TCRdb's copy keeps in-frame clones and lacks some. The sample holds roughly 450,000 clones, about an eighth seen once. Source material: naive CD4+ T cells from blood. The source is a woman aged 18 to 35 in good health.

The sample holds a few counts of this clone. The sample holds other DNA sequences that translate to the same CDR3. The chain employs TRBV9 and TRBJ1-4; D unresolved. The CDR3 extends over 14 amino acids. Deletions cut 3 bases from V and 0 bases from J, with 6 bases between. Germline values: CDR1 SGDLS, CDR2 YYNGEE. CDR3 region: CASSAGPTNEKLFF. DNA of the CDR3: TGTGCCAGCAGCGCGGGTCCAACTAATGAAAAACTGTTTTTT.

The chain joins TRBV11-3 to TRBJ2-5; 9 bases are shared with TRBD1. CDR1 is SGHNT and CDR2 is YENEEA in the germline V gene. The CDR3 spans 15 residues. Trimming removed 2 bases from V and 5 bases from J; junction bases left unmatched: 6. The CDR3 DNA reads TGTGCCAGCAGCTTATCCCCAGGACAGGGGGAGACCCAGTACTTC. Translation gives CASSLSPGQGETQYF. Combining the CDR3 with reference TRBV11-3 and TRBJ2-5 gives the whole variable domain EAGVVQSPRYKIIEKKQPVAFWCNPISGHNTLYWYLQNLGQGPELLIRYENEEAVDDSQLPKDRFSAERLKGVDSTLKIQPAELGDSAVYLCASSLSPGQGETQYFGPGTRLLVL.

This clone was seen only a few times. The genes are TRBV6-1 and TRBJ2-1; D is possibly TRBD2 (6 bases). V shed 4 bases and J shed 4 bases, with 17 bases lying between them. The CDR3 covers 16 residues. Germline loops: CDR1 MNHNS, CDR2 SASEGT. Written as DNA, the CDR3 is TGTGCCAGCAGTGGGCTGGGGGGAGCGACATACAATGAGCAGTTCTTC. Amino acids: CASSGLGGATYNEQFF.

This chain links TRBV18 with TRBJ1-1; perhaps TRBD1 as D (5 bases). The length of the CDR3 is 17 residues. Deletions cut 3 bases from V and 1 base from J, with 18 bases between. Germline CDR1 KGHSH, CDR2 LQKENI. CDR3: CASSPGLGAGRNTEAFF. CDR3 coding DNA: TGTGCCAGCTCACCGGGTCTTGGGGCAGGAAGGAACACTGAAGCTTTCTTT.

The chain uses TRBV18 and TRBJ2-3, with a weak D call TRBD1 (5 bases). V was pared by 3 bases and J by 2 bases, with 9 bases between. The CDR3 is 14 amino acids. Germline values: CDR1 KGHSH, CDR2 LQKENI. In DNA form, the CDR3 reads TGTGCCAGCTCACCTGGGGCCACCACAGATACGCAGTATTTT. It codes for CASSPGATTDTQYF.

The J gene is TRBJ2-3, the V gene TRBV7-8; D not certain. Germline V gene data show CDR1 as SGHVS and CDR2 as FQNEAQ. Trimming removed 5 bases from V and 1 base from J, with 10 bases in between. The CDR3 totals 14 residues. The CDR3 nucleotides are TGTGCCAGCAGCCAAGATCGGGGCACAGATACGCAGTATTTT. Amino acids: CASSQDRGTDTQYF.

The chain has TRBV18 and TRBJ2-3; D not certain. Germline V gene lookup returns CDR1 KGHSH and CDR2 LQKENI. The CDR3 has 15 amino acids. Trimming pared 6 bases from V and 2 bases from J, leaving 15 bases between. The CDR3 loop reads CASSPTTAYTDTQYF. In DNA form, the CDR3 reads TGTGCCAGCTCCCCCACAACCGCTTACACAGATACGCAGTATTTT. Together with reference TRBV18 and TRBJ2-3, the CDR3 gives the full variable domain: NAGVMQNPRHLVRRRGQEARLRCSPMKGHSHVYWYRQLPEEGLKFMVYLQKENIIDESGMPKERFSAEFPKEGPSILRIQQVVRGDSAAYFCASSPTTAYTDTQYFGPGTRLTVL.

This clone came up a few times. This chain links TRBV4-3 with TRBJ2-1; TRBD2 agrees at 9 bases. The CDR3 spans 15 residues. With 4 bases clipped from V and 4 bases from J, the junction kept 5 bases outside the gene matches. Germline-derived CDR1 and CDR2 are LGHNA and YSLEER. CDR3 sequence reads: CASSRTSGPYNEQFF. The CDR3 nucleotides read TGCGCCAGCAGCCGTACTAGCGGGCCTTACAATGAGCAGTTCTTC.

This clone came up a few times. The V and J genes are TRBV4-2 and TRBJ1-3; D uncertain. The V end was cut by 1 base, the J end by 0 bases, with 10 bases between. CDR1 and CDR2 (germline): LGHNA, YNFKEQ. The CDR3 consists of 16 residues. Written as DNA, the CDR3 is TGTGCCAGCAGCCAAGCCGGCAGTGGCTCTGGAAACACCATATATTTT. Its translation: CASSQAGSGSGNTIYF.

This clone was picked up a small number of times. V usage is TRBV30 and J usage is TRBJ1-2; 10 nucleotides match TRBD1. The V and J ends lost 5 bases and 4 bases, in that order; junction bases with no gene match: 4. Germline V lookup: CDR1 GTSNPN, CDR2 SVGIG (reference sequence). The CDR3 length is 13 residues. The CDR3 DNA sequence: TGTGCCTGGCTTGGGGACAGGGGCTATGGCTACACCTTC. This codes for CAWLGDRGYGYTF.

In this sample, this clone turned up a few times. This chain links TRBV7-2 with TRBJ2-5; 7 bases match TRBD1. This CDR3 comprises 15 residues. The V segment lost 1 base and the J segment 4 bases; nucleotides outside the gene matches: 6. Germline V gene data show CDR1 as SGHTA and CDR2 as FQGNSA. The CDR3 here is CASSLDRGFIETQYF. CDR3 coding DNA: TGTGCCAGCAGCTTAGACAGGGGATTTATAGAGACCCAGTACTTC.

The sample holds a few counts of this clone. This chain uses TRBV30 with TRBJ2-1, with TRBD2 matching over 9 bases. Germline CDR1 is GTSNPN and CDR2 is SVGIG (reference sequence). The length of the CDR3 is 16 residues. V lost 1 base to trimming and J lost 1 base; unmatched junction nucleotides: 5. CDR3 DNA sequence: TGTGCCTGGAGTGCACATCTAGCGGGGTCCTACAATGAGCAGTTCTTC. Protein: CAWSAHLAGSYNEQFF.

V usage is TRBV5-1 and J usage is TRBJ2-7; 7 bases are shared with TRBD2. Unmatched junction bases numbered 3, after V lost 0 bases and J lost 3 bases. The CDR3 totals 14 residues. CDR1 SGHRS and CDR2 YFSETQ come from the germline V gene. This CDR3 is CASSLAGRRYEQYF. The CDR3 DNA reads as TGCGCCAGCAGCTTGGCCGGGAGGCGCTACGAGCAGTACTTC.

The V gene is TRBV7-9, the J gene TRBJ1-1; 7 bases align to TRBD1. Germline CDR1 and CDR2: SEHNR and FQNEAQ (reference sequence). This CDR3 has 12 residues. J was trimmed by 3 bases and V by 5 bases; bases with no gene match: 0. The CDR3 coding sequence is TGTGCCAGCAGCACAGGGGACACTGAAGCTTTCTTT. It encodes CASSTGDTEAFF.

The V gene is TRBV13, the J gene TRBJ1-5; possible D gene TRBD1, 6 bases. The CDR3 has 14 residues. V was clipped by 3 bases and J by 8 bases, with 14 bases between them. CDR1 and CDR2 (germline): PRHDT, FYEKMQ (reference sequence). The CDR3 region is CASSFRGGAEPQHF. The CDR3 nucleotides are TGTGCCAGCAGCTTCCGGGGGGGCGCGGAGCCCCAGCATTTT.

In this sample, this clone turned up a few times. The chain has TRBV6-6 and TRBJ2-4; 7 bases map to TRBD1. Trimming took 5 bases from V and 6 from J; bases not matched to a gene: 4. Germline V gives CDR1 MNHNY, CDR2 SVGAGI (reference sequence). The CDR3 is 13 residues long. As DNA, the CDR3 is TGTGCCAGCAGTCCACAGGGGAGAAACATTCAGTACTTC. This translates into CASSPQGRNIQYF.

This clone was observed a few times. This rearrangement joins TRBV11-3 to TRBJ2-7; D remains unclear. The CDR3 contains 15 residues. Germline-derived CDR1 and CDR2 are SGHNT and YENEEA. The V end lost 1 base, the J end lost 0 bases, and 10 bases lay between the germline ends. Written as DNA, the CDR3 is TGTGCCAGCAGCTTAGTGTCGTGGTACTCCTACGAGCAGTACTTC. It codes for CASSLVSWYSYEQYF.

This clone appeared a few times. The gene calls are TRBV2 and TRBJ2-6; 7 positions agree with TRBD1. V trimming: 6 bases; J trimming: 0 bases; junction bases outside the gene matches: 8. The CDR3 contains 17 residues. Looked up from germline, CDR1 is SNHLY and CDR2 is FYNNEI. CDR3 in amino acids: CASRPGQAISGANVLTF. The DNA of the CDR3 is TGTGCCAGCAGGCCCGGACAGGCCATCTCTGGGGCCAACGTCCTGACTTTC.

Only a few counts were recorded for this clone. The J gene is TRBJ2-5, the V gene TRBV7-2, with 9 bases aligning to TRBD1. The V gene's germline CDR1 is SGHTA and CDR2 FQGNSA. V shed 5 bases and J 5 bases; nucleotides not matched to a gene: 9. The length of the CDR3 is 15 residues. The chain's CDR3 is CASSLTGGWEETQYF. The CDR3 coding sequence is TGTGCCAGCAGCCTTACAGGGGGCTGGGAGGAGACCCAGTACTTC.

The rearrangement uses TRBV15 and TRBJ2-3, with unresolved D. Germline CDR1 and CDR2: LNHNV and YYDKDF (reference sequence). This CDR3 is built from 13 residues. Deletions cut 4 bases from V and 4 bases from J, with 9 bases between. The CDR3 reads CATSTRVADTQYF. DNA of the CDR3: TGTGCCACCAGCACGAGAGTAGCAGATACGCAGTATTTT.

The sample holds a few counts of this clone. V and J are TRBV19 and TRBJ2-5; D gene uncertain. V was pared by 5 bases and J by 5 bases, with 21 bases between. Germline-derived CDR1 and CDR2 are LNHDA and SQIVND (reference sequence). The CDR3 covers 16 residues. The CDR3 nucleotides are TGTGCCAGTAGTCCGATAGAATACCCTTATCGGGAGACCCAGTACTTC. Amino acid sequence: CASSPIEYPYRETQYF. Looking up the rest from reference TRBV19 and TRBJ2-5 gives the full variable domain: DGGITQSPKYLFRKEGQNVTLSCEQNLNHDAMYWYRQDPGQGLRLIYYSQIVNDFQKGDIAEGYSVSREKKESFPLTVTSAQKNPTAFYLCASSPIEYPYRETQYFGPGTRLLVL.